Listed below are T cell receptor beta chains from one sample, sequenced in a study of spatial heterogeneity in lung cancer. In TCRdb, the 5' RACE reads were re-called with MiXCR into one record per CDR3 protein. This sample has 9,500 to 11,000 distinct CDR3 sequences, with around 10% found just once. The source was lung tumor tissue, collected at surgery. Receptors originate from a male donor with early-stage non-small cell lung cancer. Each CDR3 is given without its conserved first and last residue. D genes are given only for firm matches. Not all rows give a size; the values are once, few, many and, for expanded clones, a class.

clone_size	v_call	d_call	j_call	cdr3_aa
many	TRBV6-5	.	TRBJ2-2	ASRQGQNTGELF
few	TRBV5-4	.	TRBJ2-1	ASSHDRLIYNEQF
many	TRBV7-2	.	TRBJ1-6	ASSFLGPEDVRSPLH
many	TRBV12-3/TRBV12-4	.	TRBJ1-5	ASRVSGTDNQPQH
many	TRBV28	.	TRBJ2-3	ASRLTSDADTQY
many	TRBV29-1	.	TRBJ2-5	SVFKGQETQY
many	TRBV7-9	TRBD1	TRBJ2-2	ASSKWGTGNTGELF
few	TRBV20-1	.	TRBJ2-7	SASGDKYYEQY
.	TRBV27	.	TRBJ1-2	ASSFIGSYGYT
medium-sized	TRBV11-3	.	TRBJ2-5	ASSAARVLETQY
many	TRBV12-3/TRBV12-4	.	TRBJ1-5	ASSPDPLGNQPQH
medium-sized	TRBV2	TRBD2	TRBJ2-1	ASRLAGGRDNEQF
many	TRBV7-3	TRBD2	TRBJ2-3	ASSLTAGGFTDTQY
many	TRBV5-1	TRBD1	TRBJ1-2	ASSSRDRGFYGYT
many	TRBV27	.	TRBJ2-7	ASSFGQNYEQY
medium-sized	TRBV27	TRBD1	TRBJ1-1	ASSPSGTGGNTEAF
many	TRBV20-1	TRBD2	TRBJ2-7	SATLAGGPYVIHEQY
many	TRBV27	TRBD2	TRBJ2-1	ASSWGSGGNEQF
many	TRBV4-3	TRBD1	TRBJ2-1	ASSLAGTDEQF
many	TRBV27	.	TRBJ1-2	ASRFGSGYT